This TCR beta chain was profiled in a study of T cell responses to AZD1222 COVID-19 vaccine. Study results and caveats: Repertoire sampling was restricted to post-peak T cell response timepoints. Females outnumbered males among donors, who were mostly white British; clonal diversity was possibly underestimated. Spike regions recognized by vaccine-associated CD4 TCRs spanned the protein, led by 160-218 and 743-854.

Sequenced by immunoSEQ multiplex PCR; TCRdb stores in-frame clones only, minus some. In the table there are more than 50,000 clones, approximately 90% of which are singletons. This CDR3 region has 15 residues. The J segment lost 9 bases and the V segment lost 0 bases, leaving 4 bases of the junction unmatched. Germline V gene sequence: CDR1 LGHNA, CDR2 YNFKEQ. A remark on this clone: Its matching antigen is unknown.

The TCR was taken from an adult who received the AZD1222 COVID-19 vaccine. Sequenced here: peripheral blood, sampled 28 days after the second AZD1222 dose. The V call is TRBV4-2, the J call TRBJ2-5; TRBD2 agrees at 13 bases. CDR3 nucleotide sequence: TGTGCCAGCAGCCAAGATAAGGGGACTAGCGGGGCCCAGTACTTC. As protein: CASSQDKGTSGAQYF.